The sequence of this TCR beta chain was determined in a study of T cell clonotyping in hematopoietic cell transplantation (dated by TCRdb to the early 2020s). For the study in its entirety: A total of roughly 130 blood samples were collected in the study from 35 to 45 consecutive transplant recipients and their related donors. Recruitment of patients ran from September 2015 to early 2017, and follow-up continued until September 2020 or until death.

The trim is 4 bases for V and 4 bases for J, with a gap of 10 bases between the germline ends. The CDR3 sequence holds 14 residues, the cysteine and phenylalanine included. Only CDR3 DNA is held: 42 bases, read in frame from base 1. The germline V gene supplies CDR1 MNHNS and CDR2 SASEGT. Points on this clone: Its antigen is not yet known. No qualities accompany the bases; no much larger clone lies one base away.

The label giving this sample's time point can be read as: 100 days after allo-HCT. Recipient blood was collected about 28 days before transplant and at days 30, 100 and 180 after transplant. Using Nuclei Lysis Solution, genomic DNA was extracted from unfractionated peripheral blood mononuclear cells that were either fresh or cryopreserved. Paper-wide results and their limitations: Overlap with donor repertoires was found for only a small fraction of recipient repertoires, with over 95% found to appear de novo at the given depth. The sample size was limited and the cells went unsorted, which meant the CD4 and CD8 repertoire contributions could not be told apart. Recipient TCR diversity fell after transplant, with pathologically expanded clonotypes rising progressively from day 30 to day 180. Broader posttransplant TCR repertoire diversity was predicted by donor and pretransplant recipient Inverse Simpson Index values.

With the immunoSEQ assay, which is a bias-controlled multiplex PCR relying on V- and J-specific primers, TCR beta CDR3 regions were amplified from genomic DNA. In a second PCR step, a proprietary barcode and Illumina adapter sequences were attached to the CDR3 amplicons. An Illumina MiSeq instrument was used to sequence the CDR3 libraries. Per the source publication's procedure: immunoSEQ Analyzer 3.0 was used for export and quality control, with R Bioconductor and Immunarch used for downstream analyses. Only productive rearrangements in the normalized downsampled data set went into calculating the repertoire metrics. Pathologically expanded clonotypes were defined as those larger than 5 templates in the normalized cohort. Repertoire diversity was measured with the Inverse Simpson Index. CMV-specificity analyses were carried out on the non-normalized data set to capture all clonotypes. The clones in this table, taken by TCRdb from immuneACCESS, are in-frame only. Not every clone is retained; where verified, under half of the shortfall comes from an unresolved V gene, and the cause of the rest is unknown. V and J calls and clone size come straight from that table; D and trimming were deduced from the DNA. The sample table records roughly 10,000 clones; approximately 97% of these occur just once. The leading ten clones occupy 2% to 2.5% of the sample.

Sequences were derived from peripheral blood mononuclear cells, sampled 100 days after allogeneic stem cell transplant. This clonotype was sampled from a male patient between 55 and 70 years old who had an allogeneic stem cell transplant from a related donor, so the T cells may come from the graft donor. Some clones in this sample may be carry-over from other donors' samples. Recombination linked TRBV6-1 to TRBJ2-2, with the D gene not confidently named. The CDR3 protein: CASSGSRSTGELFF. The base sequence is TGTGCCAGCAGTGGTAGTAGGAGCACCGGGGAGCTGTTTTTT.